Listed below are T cell receptor beta chains from one sample, sequenced in a study of shared T cell receptors in the human thymus. Using immunoSEQ multiplex PCR, the repertoire was profiled, and TCRdb retains in-frame clones only, with some absent. The sample contains about 380,000 clones, roughly 94% of which appear only once. Sequencing was carried out using thymocytes. The receptors here all came from a human donor. Both conserved end residues are part of each CDR3. D genes are given only for firm matches. Expanded clones get a size class; other rows say once, few or many, or leave the size out.

j_call	d_call	cdr3_length	clone_size	v_call	cdr3_aa	cdr3_nt
TRBJ2-2	TRBD2	20	once	TRBV6-1	CASSEKHLGDSGRYTGELFF	TGTGCCAGCAGTGAAAAACACCTAGGTGATAGCGGGAGGTACACCGGGGAGCTGTTTTTT
TRBJ2-1	.	14	.	TRBV10-3	CAISEPREIHEQFF	TGTGCCATCAGTGAGCCCCGGGAGATCCATGAGCAGTTCTTC
TRBJ1-1	TRBD1	14	.	TRBV5-5	CASSFGQGSTEAFF	TGTGCCAGCAGCTTCGGACAGGGGAGTACTGAAGCTTTCTTT
TRBJ2-5	.	15	once	TRBV25-1	CASSEVSWGEETQYF	TGTGCCAGCAGTGAAGTATCCTGGGGGGAAGAGACCCAGTACTTC
TRBJ1-2	TRBD1	14	.	TRBV11-2	CASSLWDRRDGYTF	TGTGCCAGCAGCCTGTGGGACAGGAGAGATGGCTACACCTTC
TRBJ2-1	.	15	once	TRBV10-1	CASSESGPFWNEQFF	TGCGCCAGCAGTGAGTCGGGGCCGTTTTGGAATGAGCAGTTCTTC
TRBJ1-5	.	14	few	TRBV15	CATSMGGSNQPQHF	TGTGCCACCAGCATGGGGGGAAGCAATCAGCCCCAGCATTTT
TRBJ1-2	TRBD1	16	.	TRBV28	CASSQRTGGVCYGYTF	TGTGCCAGCAGCCAAAGGACAGGGGGCGTTTGCTATGGCTACACCTTC
TRBJ2-2	TRBD2	19	.	TRBV27	CASSFTRTSGSGNTGELFF	TGTGCCAGCAGTTTTACCCGGACTAGCGGGAGTGGGAACACCGGGGAGCTGTTTTTT
TRBJ2-2	TRBD2	18	.	TRBV2	CASSSGTSGEWDTGELFF	TGTGCCAGCTCCTCCGGGACTAGCGGGGAGTGGGACACCGGGGAGCTGTTTTTT
TRBJ2-1	TRBD2	18	.	TRBV27	CASSPRYRLAGDYNEQFF	TGTGCCAGCAGTCCGCGATACCGACTAGCGGGAGATTACAATGAGCAGTTCTTC
TRBJ1-1	.	10	.	TRBV28	CASSSTEAFF	TGTGCCAGCAGTTCAACTGAAGCTTTCTTT
TRBJ2-7	.	14	.	TRBV4-3	CASSPGPSSYEQYF	TGCGCCAGCAGCCCCGGGCCGAGCTCCTACGAGCAGTACTTC
TRBJ1-1	TRBD1	14	.	TRBV6-6	CASSFRQGNTEAFF	TGTGCCAGCAGTTTCCGACAGGGTAACACTGAAGCTTTCTTT
TRBJ2-1	.	12	.	TRBV27	CASSHRQAEQFF	TGTGCCAGCAGTCACCGACAGGCGGAGCAGTTCTTC
TRBJ2-1	.	11	.	TRBV18	CASSPRNEQFF	TGTGCCAGCTCACCAAGGAATGAGCAGTTCTTC
TRBJ2-7	TRBD1	17	.	TRBV4-1	CASSQDRSWTGTYEQYF	TGCGCCAGCAGCCAAGATAGGTCTTGGACAGGGACCTACGAGCAGTACTTC
TRBJ2-1	.	14	few	TRBV7-2	CASSLELANDEQFF	TGTGCCAGCAGCTTGGAACTAGCAAACGATGAGCAGTTCTTC
TRBJ2-7	.	15	.	TRBV27	CASSLVGTDPYEQYF	TGTGCCAGCAGTTTGGTTGGAACAGACCCCTACGAGCAGTACTTC
TRBJ2-5	TRBD2	16	.	TRBV9	CASSVMSGKRQETQYF	TGTGCCAGCAGCGTAATGAGCGGGAAACGCCAAGAGACCCAGTACTTC
TRBJ2-2	TRBD2	15	.	TRBV27	CASRRLAGGIGELFF	TGTGCCAGCAGGCGACTAGCGGGAGGGATCGGGGAGCTGTTTTTT
TRBJ1-2	TRBD1	16	.	TRBV7-8	CASSLPRDREGHGYTF	TGTGCCAGCAGCCTCCCTCGAGACAGGGAAGGTCATGGCTACACCTTC
TRBJ1-3	.	17	.	TRBV6-4	CASSVINRDRAGNTIYF	TGTGCCAGCAGTGTGATCAACAGGGATAGGGCTGGAAACACCATATATTTT
TRBJ1-2	.	11	.	TRBV6-1	CASSDGIPHTF	TGTGCCAGCAGTGATGGTATCCCCCACACCTTC
TRBJ1-1	.	15	.	TRBV29-1	CSVGRDNREDTEAFF	TGCAGCGTTGGGAGGGACAACAGGGAGGACACTGAAGCTTTCTTT